A selection of T cell receptor beta chains follows, all from one sample in a study of T cells after yellow fever vaccination. One entry per CDR3 protein, called by TCRdb with MiXCR from the 5' RACE reads. The sample has around 350,000 distinct CDR3 sequences; 6.2% are singletons. Sequences were derived from PBMCs, sampled 5 days after the yellow fever booster vaccination. These receptor sequences come from a man aged 25 to 40 who received the YFV17D yellow fever vaccine. The conserved cysteine and the conserved F or W are not part of the CDR3 here.

j_call	v_call	cdr3_aa
TRBJ1-3	TRBV20-1	SASRDRGSGNTIY
TRBJ2-1	TRBV4-3	ASSQEPSTSGRFAYNEQF
TRBJ2-2	TRBV7-2	ASSLFSGRDIGELF
TRBJ2-6	TRBV12-2	ASRLGGPGGLHSGANVLT
TRBJ2-7	TRBV5-1	ASSITGTGVHEQY
TRBJ2-5	TRBV20-1	SAGRLAGKETQY
TRBJ2-1	TRBV27	ASGRALNEQF
TRBJ2-5	TRBV7-2	ASSFWEVETQY
TRBJ2-1	TRBV7-2	ASSLVEAGEQF
TRBJ2-2	TRBV7-2	ASSFQGLEGFGELF
TRBJ1-2	TRBV29-1	SVSKATENYGYT
TRBJ2-5	TRBV7-2	ASSLGTSGMKTQY
TRBJ1-1	TRBV5-1	ASSLGTEGLEAF
TRBJ2-1	TRBV6-5	ASSYSGNTYNEQF
TRBJ2-3	TRBV7-2	ASRQGGRGTDTQY
TRBJ2-1	TRBV20-1	SARGLAWGGDEQF
TRBJ2-7	TRBV6-2/TRBV6-3	ASSYHRGRNEQY
TRBJ1-4	TRBV7-2	ASRPTGAANEKLF
TRBJ2-7	TRBV20-1	SARVPGSHEQY
TRBJ2-7	TRBV7-2	ASSLERQLGRY